The rows below give T cell receptor beta chains drawn from one sample of a study of blood T cells in healthy people across ages. TCRdb itself ran the 5' RACE reads through MiXCR, one entry per CDR3 protein. The data hold more than 800,000 distinct CDR3 sequences, with about 28% observed a single time. The sample taken for sequencing was blood. These receptor sequences come from a woman of 80 years or more in good health. The CDR3 runs from the conserved cysteine through the conserved F or W. Fields, in order: clone size, J gene, D gene, V gene, CDR3 protein, CDR3 DNA. D genes are given only for firm matches. Rows give clone size only sometimes, using once, few, many, or a class for an expanded clone.

-	TRBJ1-2	-	TRBV20-1	CSARNGHYGYTF	TGCAGTGCCCGGAATGGGCACTATGGCTACACCTTC
-	TRBJ1-2	TRBD1	TRBV14	CVSSRSPRTGTRIYGYTF	TGTGTCAGCAGTCGAAGCCCCCGGACAGGGACCCGTATCTATGGCTACACCTTC
many	TRBJ2-7	TRBD2	TRBV5-5	CASSRQGGMNYEQYF	TGTGCCAGCAGCCGCCAGGGAGGGATGAACTACGAGCAGTACTTC
-	TRBJ2-7	TRBD1	TRBV7-9	CASRSTGAFPSEQYF	TGTGCCAGCAGGTCAACAGGGGCATTTCCCTCCGAGCAGTACTTC
few	TRBJ2-2	-	TRBV11-2	CASSSPQGRNTGELFF	TGTGCCAGCAGCTCGCCTCAGGGACGGAACACCGGGGAGCTGTTTTTT
-	TRBJ2-5	TRBD2	TRBV19	CASSYGGNQETQYF	TGTGCCAGTAGTTACGGGGGGAACCAAGAGACCCAGTACTTC
few	TRBJ1-1	-	TRBV30	CAWTEIGGTEAFF	TGTGCCTGGACTGAGATTGGAGGCACTGAAGCTTTCTTT
-	TRBJ2-2	TRBD2	TRBV5-6	CASSLSLAGVNTGELFF	TGTGCCAGCAGCTTGAGTCTAGCGGGGGTGAACACCGGGGAGCTGTTTTTT
few	TRBJ2-4	-	TRBV2	CASERVASINIQYF	TGTGCCAGCGAACGGGTTGCTTCGATTAACATTCAGTACTTC
many	TRBJ2-5	TRBD1	TRBV18	CASSRDREETQYF	TGTGCCAGCAGTCGGGACAGGGAAGAGACCCAGTACTTC
-	TRBJ2-3	-	TRBV12-3/TRBV12-4	CASSPRGSTDAQYF	TGTGCCAGCAGCCCACGGGGGAGCACAGATGCGCAGTATTTT
many	TRBJ2-6	-	TRBV9	CASSDTGSSPGANVLTF	TGTGCCAGCAGCGACACAGGGTCCTCCCCAGGGGCCAACGTCCTGACTTTC
few	TRBJ2-7	-	TRBV18	CASSPFPRTGEQYF	TGTGCCAGCTCACCATTCCCACGGACGGGCGAGCAGTACTTC
once	TRBJ2-5	TRBD2	TRBV4-3	CASSQELWGGNLGNEQYF	TGCGCCAGCAGCCAAGAGTTGTGGGGGGGAAACCTAGGGAATGAGCAGTACTTC
few	TRBJ1-4	-	TRBV7-2	CASSLSSNEKLCF	TGTGCCAGCAGCTTATCATCTAATGAAAAACTGTGTTTT
many	TRBJ2-5	-	TRBV7-6	CASSLLEQVEETQYF	TGTGCCAGCAGCTTATTAGAACAGGTAGAAGAGACCCAGTACTTC
many	TRBJ1-6	-	TRBV6-5	CASSYSPGPNNSPLHF	TGTGCCAGCAGTTACTCTCCGGGCCCCAATAATTCACCCCTCCACTTT
-	TRBJ2-3	TRBD2	TRBV7-3	CASSLTSAGTDTQYF	TGTGCCAGCAGCCTGACTAGCGCGGGCACAGATACGCAGTATTTT
-	TRBJ2-5	-	TRBV6-1	CASSEYTETQYF	TGTGCCAGCAGTGAATATACGGAGACCCAGTACTTC
few	TRBJ2-1	TRBD2	TRBV3-1	CASSQQAGGPWEQFF	TGTGCCAGCAGCCAGCAGGCGGGGGGGCCTTGGGAGCAGTTCTTC
few	TRBJ2-5	TRBD2	TRBV6-2/TRBV6-3	CASRSLAGAFNEQYF	TGTGCCAGCAGATCCCTAGCGGGGGCTTTCAATGAGCAGTACTTC
-	TRBJ2-5	TRBD1	TRBV2	CASSEGQGLEQYF	TGTGCCAGCAGTGAAGGACAGGGTCTTGAGCAGTACTTC
many	TRBJ1-2	-	TRBV2	CASRGAVDRYGYTF	TGTGCCAGCAGAGGGGCGGTCGACAGATATGGCTACACCTTC
-	TRBJ1-6	-	TRBV20-1	CSARWGLDSPLHF	TGCAGTGCTAGGTGGGGTCTGGATTCACCCCTCCACTTT
-	TRBJ2-3	-	TRBV7-2	CASSLVRAPGTDTQYF	TGTGCCAGCAGCTTAGTAAGGGCGCCGGGCACAGATACGCAGTATTTT
many	TRBJ2-1	-	TRBV5-1	CASSTTASSYNEQFF	TGCGCCAGCAGCACGACCGCAAGCTCCTACAATGAGCAGTTCTTC
once	TRBJ2-1	TRBD2	TRBV20-1	CSAQLAGGHYNEQFF	TGCAGTGCCCAACTAGCGGGGGGGCACTACAATGAGCAGTTCTTC
-	TRBJ2-7	TRBD1	TRBV7-2	CASSSQASGGIYEQYF	TGTGCCAGCAGCTCCCAGGCGTCAGGGGGCATTTACGAGCAGTACTTC
many	TRBJ1-6	TRBD1	TRBV10-3	CAISPGGLYSPLHF	TGTGCCATCAGTCCAGGGGGTTTGTATTCACCCCTCCACTTT
-	TRBJ1-1	-	TRBV6-1	CASSSQRVSTEAFF	TGTGCCAGCAGTTCGCAACGGGTATCCACTGAAGCTTTCTTT
-	TRBJ2-1	TRBD1	TRBV20-1	CSAPDRGRDDEQFF	TGCAGTGCTCCGGACAGGGGGCGCGATGATGAGCAGTTCTTC
few	TRBJ2-1	-	TRBV7-8	CASSVASGGEQFF	TGTGCCAGCAGCGTAGCCTCGGGCGGCGAGCAGTTCTTC
few	TRBJ2-5	-	TRBV5-1	CASSSGAEVGETQYF	TGCGCCAGCAGCTCGGGGGCGGAGGTAGGGGAGACCCAGTACTTC
many	TRBJ2-1	TRBD1	TRBV14	CASSQFSGDRGNEQFF	TGTGCCAGCAGCCAATTTAGCGGGGACAGGGGCAATGAGCAGTTCTTC
few	TRBJ1-2	-	TRBV19	CASRTPGQNYGYTF	TGTGCCAGTAGAACACCCGGACAGAACTATGGCTACACCTTC
many	TRBJ2-7	TRBD1	TRBV7-2	CASSQRTGSGYEQYF	TGTGCCAGCAGCCAGAGGACAGGGTCGGGCTACGAGCAGTACTTC
many	TRBJ2-7	-	TRBV27	CASSLKGKGTYEQYF	TGTGCCAGCAGTTTAAAGGGGAAAGGGACCTACGAGCAGTACTTC
many	TRBJ2-1	TRBD1	TRBV5-4	CASSLGGQGKEQFF	TGTGCCAGCAGCTTGGGCGGACAGGGAAAGGAGCAGTTCTTC
-	TRBJ1-1	-	TRBV7-2	CASSSLPVEAFF	TGTGCCAGCAGCTCATTGCCGGTGGAAGCTTTCTTT
many	TRBJ2-1	-	TRBV5-1	CASSLVGGTYNEQFF	TGCGCCAGCAGCTTGGTTGGGGGCACCTACAATGAGCAGTTCTTC
-	TRBJ1-6	-	TRBV7-9	CASSLETGGNSPLHF	TGTGCCAGCAGCCTTGAGACGGGGGGAAATTCACCCCTCCACTTT
many	TRBJ2-7	TRBD1	TRBV20-1	CSARFHRGQYF	TGCAGTGCTAGGTTCCACAGGGGGCAGTACTTC
many	TRBJ2-7	-	TRBV6-5	CAEQGITYEQYF	TGTGCCGAACAGGGTATCACCTACGAGCAGTACTTC